These 20 T cell receptor beta chains came from one sample sequenced in a study of blood T cell repertoires in COVID-19. The assay was immunoSEQ multiplex PCR, and TCRdb's table has in-frame clones only and misses some. Of some 120,000 clones in the sample, roughly 84% were seen once. The sample was peripheral blood. The receptors derive from a woman older than 75 with acute or convalescent COVID-19.

The rearrangement links TRBV7-6 to TRBJ2-7, with 7 bases identical to TRBD2. The CDR3 is 14 amino acids. CDR1 SGHVS and CDR2 FNYEAQ come from the germline V gene. Here the CDR3 DNA reads TGTGCTGCTAAATCAGGACTAGTATTCCACGAGCAGTACTTC. Residues: CAAKSGLVFHEQYF.

The J gene is TRBJ1-3, the V gene TRBV12-2; the table's D call TRBD1 went unverified against the DNA. TRBV12-2 is a recognized pseudogene. This CDR3 contains 15 residues. This CDR3 reads CARKFRDRAGNTIYF. For the CDR3, the DNA is TGTGCAAGGAAATTCCGGGACAGGGCTGGAAACACCATATATTTT.

This chain connects TRBV3-1 (or the pseudogene TRBV3-2) to TRBJ2-5; D is ambiguous. Germline V gene lookup returns CDR1 LGHDT and CDR2 YNNKEL (reference sequence). V shed 1 base and J shed 5 bases, with 5 bases lying between them. The CDR3 contains 12 residues. The CDR3 sequence: CASSQVSETQYF. The DNA for the CDR3 is TGTGCCAGCAGCCAAGTTAGCGAGACCCAGTACTTC.

The rearrangement joins TRBV11-3 to TRBJ2-3, with 7 bases that match TRBD2. Germline values: CDR1 SGHNT, CDR2 YENEEA. The CDR3 loop spans 14 amino acids. Unmatched junction bases numbered 2, after V lost 1 base and J lost 4 bases. CDR3 loop: CASSLGRGADTQYF. Here the CDR3 DNA reads TGTGCCAGCAGCTTAGGACGGGGGGCAGATACGCAGTATTTT.

The chain has TRBV9 and TRBJ2-1; possible D gene TRBD2, 6 bases. V was pared by 0 bases and J by 4 bases, with 14 bases between. The germline gives CDR1 SGDLS, CDR2 YYNGEE. This CDR3 has 16 residues. CDR3 loop: CASSVAHSGLYNEQFF. In DNA, the CDR3 is TGTGCCAGCAGCGTAGCCCACAGCGGGTTGTACAATGAGCAGTTCTTC. Full variable domain (remainder filled in from reference TRBV9 and TRBJ2-1): DSGVTQTPKHLITATGQRVTLRCSPRSGDLSVYWYQQSLDQGLQFLIQYYNGEERAKGNILERFSAQQFPDLHSELNLSSLELGDSALYFCASSVAHSGLYNEQFFGPGTRLTVL.

The chain employs TRBV7-9 and TRBJ2-5; D is undetermined. The germline V gene has CDR1 SEHNR and CDR2 FQNEAQ (reference sequence). The CDR3 covers 14 residues. V lost 5 bases to trimming and J lost 2 bases, with 12 bases between them. The CDR3 loop reads CASSHRQEQETQYF. The CDR3 DNA follows: TGTGCCAGCAGCCACCGACAAGAACAAGAGACCCAGTACTTC.

The chain joins TRBV7-9 to TRBJ1-5, with 8 bases that match TRBD1. From germline, CDR1 is SEHNR and CDR2 FQNEAQ (reference sequence). This CDR3 comprises 19 residues. The ends lost 0 bases at V and 0 bases at J; junction bases unmatched: 10. For the CDR3, the DNA is TGTGCCAGCAGCTTAGCGTGGGGGACAGGCGTTAATAGCAATCAGCCCCAGCATTTT. Protein sequence: CASSLAWGTGVNSNQPQHF.

The chain has TRBV7-8 and TRBJ2-7; TRBD1 matches at 8 bases. Germline values: CDR1 SGHVS, CDR2 FQNEAQ. CDR3 length: 12 residues. V lost 4 bases, J lost 5 bases, and 1 base stayed unmatched. This CDR3 reads CASSSGGHEQYF. In DNA, the CDR3 is TGTGCCAGCAGCTCAGGGGGCCACGAGCAGTACTTC.

This clone occurred a few times. Here the CDR3 reads CASSTYGDNTEAFF. CDR3 in DNA: TGTGCCAGCAGTACCTATGGAGATAACACTGAAGCTTTCTTT. This chain joins TRBV2 and TRBJ1-1; unclear D gene. This CDR3 contains 14 residues. Germline V CDR1 and CDR2: SNHLY, FYNNEI. V shed 5 bases and J shed 2 bases, with 12 bases lying between them.

The CDR3 sequence is CASSVVESGEQYF. The CDR3 DNA follows: TGTGCCAGCAGCGTAGTTGAGAGCGGCGAGCAGTACTTC. The J gene is TRBJ2-7, the V gene TRBV9, with D possibly matching TRBD2 (5 bases). The V and J ends lost 0 bases and 6 bases respectively, with 10 bases between them. This CDR3 is 13 amino acids long. Germline CDR1 is SGDLS and CDR2 is YYNGEE.

The genes are TRBV5-1 and TRBJ2-3; a possible D gene is TRBD2 (6 bases). There are 12 residues in the CDR3. V gave up 2 bases and J gave up 5 bases, with 6 bases separating them. In germline, CDR1 is SGHRS, CDR2 YFSETQ. This CDR3 reads CASSFGRDTQYF. In DNA, the CDR3 is TGCGCCAGCAGCTTCGGGAGAGATACGCAGTATTTT.

The chain uses TRBV19 and TRBJ1-5; 7 nucleotides match TRBD1. The CDR3 covers 14 residues. Germline CDR1 and CDR2: LNHDA and SQIVND (reference sequence). Trimming at V came to 7 bases and at J to 2 bases, leaving 5 bases not matched to a gene. In DNA form, the CDR3 reads TGTGCCAGTACCGACAGGGTAGGCAATCAGCCCCAGCATTTT. This codes for CASTDRVGNQPQHF.

The rearrangement uses TRBV6-5 and TRBJ2-2; 8 bases align to TRBD1. Trimming cost V 8 bases and J 4 bases; bases outside gene matches: 6. The CDR3 loop spans 14 amino acids. Germline V CDR1 and CDR2: MNHEY, SVGAGI. In DNA, the CDR3 is TGTGCCAGCGATACAGGGGGAGGCACCGGGGAGCTGTTTTTT. Its translation: CASDTGGGTGELFF.

CDR3 residues: CASGSGTSGGGEQYF. CDR3 coding DNA: TGTGCCAGCGGATCAGGGACTAGCGGGGGGGGCGAGCAGTACTTC. The chain combines TRBV5-4 with TRBJ2-7, with TRBD2 matching 16 bases. V dropped 7 bases and J dropped 6; count of bases not matched to a gene: 7. CDR3 length: 15 residues. Germline V gene sequence: CDR1 SGHNT, CDR2 YYREEE (reference sequence).

This rearrangement joins TRBV25-1 to TRBJ1-5, with D possibly matching TRBD1 (5 bases). The V gene lost 4 bases and the J gene lost 5 bases, with 9 bases spanning the gap. Germline-derived CDR1 and CDR2 are MGHDK and SYGVNS. The length of the CDR3 is 13 residues. For the CDR3, the DNA is TGTGCCAGCAGTGGTCAGGGCCATCAGCCCCAGCATTTT. Encoded protein: CASSGQGHQPQHF.

The V and J genes are TRBV5-1 and TRBJ1-2; 8 nucleotides line up with TRBD1. V shed 4 bases and J 5 bases; nucleotides not matched to a gene: 4. The germline V gene has CDR1 SGHRS and CDR2 YFSETQ. The length of the CDR3 is 13 residues. CDR3 DNA sequence: TGCGCCAGCAGCAATGGACAGGGTTATGGCTACACCTTC. It translates to CASSNGQGYGYTF.

The sample holds one count of this clone. This chain connects TRBV6-5 to TRBJ2-7, with TRBD2 identical over 10 bases. Germline V gene lookup returns CDR1 MNHEY and CDR2 SVGAGI. The CDR3 extends over 15 amino acids. Trimming took 7 bases from V and 5 from J; bases not matched to a gene: 11. For the CDR3, the DNA is TGTGCCAGCACCAAGGGGGCTAGCGGGAGAAACGAGCAGTACTTC. The encoded protein is CASTKGASGRNEQYF.

This clone has just one count. The rearrangement links TRBV18 to TRBJ2-3; 11 nucleotides match TRBD2. The ends lost 4 bases at V and 2 bases at J; junction bases unmatched: 5. Per the germline V gene, CDR1 is KGHSH and CDR2 is LQKENI. This CDR3 is 16 amino acids long. The CDR3 loop reads CASSQGTSGITDTQYF. Written as DNA, the CDR3 is TGTGCCAGCTCACAAGGGACTAGCGGTATCACAGATACGCAGTATTTT.

The gene calls are TRBV6-5 and TRBJ2-7, with 9 positions matching TRBD1. The CDR3 runs 16 residues. Germline trimming cut 0 bases from V and 0 bases from J; bases unmatched to any gene: 3. Germline CDR1 MNHEY, CDR2 SVGAGI. CDR3 nucleotides: TGTGCCAGCAGTTACTCGGGGACAGGGTTCTCCTACGAGCAGTACTTC. It encodes CASSYSGTGFSYEQYF.

In its sample, this clone was seen once. The rearrangement joins TRBV19 to TRBJ2-2; D gene ambiguous. Germline CDR1 LNHDA, CDR2 SQIVND (reference sequence). Trimming took off 1 base at V and 0 bases at J, with 6 bases between the two ends. The CDR3 is 15 amino acids. CDR3 sequence reads: CASSIGPANTGELFF. CDR3 nucleotides: TGTGCCAGTAGTATAGGGCCAGCGAACACCGGGGAGCTGTTTTTT. The entire variable domain, with the rest obtained from reference TRBV19 and TRBJ2-2, is as follows: DGGITQSPKYLFRKEGQNVTLSCEQNLNHDAMYWYRQDPGQGLRLIYYSQIVNDFQKGDIAEGYSVSREKKESFPLTVTSAQKNPTAFYLCASSIGPANTGELFFGEGSRLTVL.